This T cell receptor beta chain stems from a study of T cell repertoires in aging, cancer and after chemotherapy. TCR beta rearrangements were amplified from peripheral blood genomic DNA. TRB rearrangements spanning V, D and J were amplified using mixed TRB-A/B primers. TCRdb itself ran the multiplex PCR reads through MiXCR, one entry per CDR3 protein. Here the sample spans about 910 distinct CDR3 sequences, around 55% being singletons. The CDR3 extends over 15 amino acids. Trimming left V 0 bases short and J 2 bases short, with 12 bases between. The germline V gene has CDR1 DFQATT and CDR2 SNEGSKA (reference sequence).

The rearrangement joins TRBV20-1 to TRBJ2-3; D is uncertain. Material for sequencing was blood. This sequence originates from a human donor with a blood cancer. The CDR3 DNA sequence: TGCAGTGCTAGAGATAAGCAGTTAGTCACAGATACGCAGTATTTT. Encoded protein: CSARDKQLVTDTQYF.